The 17 T cell receptor beta chains in this list originate from one sample, sequenced in a study of blood T cell repertoires in COVID-19. Some clones are missing from TCRdb's copy, which holds only in-frame ones; the method was immunoSEQ multiplex PCR. The sample yields roughly 130,000 clones, roughly 86% seen once. The material sequenced was PBMCs or T cells enriched from blood (not recorded which). Every receptor here comes from a woman between 45 and 60 years old with acute COVID-19.

The chain carries TRBV6-5 and TRBJ2-5; TRBD2 matches at 12 bases. The germline CDR1 and CDR2 sequences are MNHEY and SVGAGI. J gave up 3 bases and V 5 bases, and 4 bases lay outside the gene matches. CDR3 length: 15 residues. The CDR3: CASSTTSGSEETQYF. As DNA, the CDR3 is TGTGCCAGCAGTACGACTAGCGGGAGTGAAGAGACCCAGTACTTC.

This chain uses TRBV27 with TRBJ2-7; TRBD1 matches at 9 bases. Germline trimming cut 6 bases from V and 4 bases from J; bases unmatched to any gene: 10. Per germline, CDR1 MNHEY and CDR2 SMNVEV (reference sequence). This CDR3 has 15 amino acids. This chain's CDR3 is CASRTPGQGGYEQYF. The CDR3 DNA reads as TGTGCCAGCAGAACACCGGGACAGGGTGGTTACGAGCAGTACTTC.

V usage is TRBV2 and J usage is TRBJ1-5, with 8 bases fitting TRBD1. The junction had 13 bases not matched to a gene; V was cut back by 3 bases and J by 6 bases. Germline V gene sequence: CDR1 SNHLY, CDR2 FYNNEI. This CDR3 has 17 residues. The CDR3 sequence: CASSDVRGRETGQPQHF. CDR3 nucleotide sequence: TGTGCCAGCAGTGACGTCAGGGGGCGCGAGACTGGTCAGCCCCAGCATTTT. The full variable domain, completed using reference TRBV2 and TRBJ1-5, is EPEVTQTPSHQVTQMGQEVILRCVPISNHLYFYWYRQILGQKVEFLVSFYNNEISEKSEIFDDQFSVERPDGSNFTLKIRSTKLEDSAMYFCASSDVRGRETGQPQHFGDGTRLSIL.

The chain has TRBV12-3 or TRBV12-4 and TRBJ1-1, with D hard to call. V lost 7 bases and J lost 4, with 13 bases in between. The CDR3 loop spans 13 amino acids. CDR3 residues: CASTAGMGTEAFF. The DNA for the CDR3 is TGTGCCAGCACCGCGGGTATGGGCACTGAAGCTTTCTTT.

The chain uses TRBV7-2 and TRBJ2-4, with D maybe TRBD1 (6 bases). Trimming shortened V by 5 bases and J by 7 bases, and 9 bases separated the two germline ends. The V gene's germline CDR1 is SGHTA and CDR2 FQGNSA. The CDR3 spans 12 residues. The CDR3 sequence: CASSQGFNIQYF. The CDR3 region has the DNA TGTGCCAGCAGCCAGGGGTTTAACATTCAGTACTTC.

The CDR3 DNA reads TGTGCCAGCAGCTCAACTATAGGGACTAGCGGGAGATCGGATGAGCAGTTCTTC. Translation: CASSSTIGTSGRSDEQFF. The chain recombines TRBV5-6 with TRBJ2-1; 14 nucleotides agree with TRBD2. Germline CDR1 is SGHDT and CDR2 is YYEEEE. This CDR3 has 18 residues. V shed 3 bases, J shed 8 bases, and the junction held 13 bases outside the gene matches.

The chain couples TRBV15 to TRBJ2-3, with 9 positions matching TRBD2. The length of the CDR3 is 18 residues. CDR1 is LNHNV and CDR2 is YYDKDF in the germline V gene (reference sequence). After removal of 0 bases from V and 6 bases from J, the junction contained 13 bases not matched to a gene. CDR3 sequence: CATSREGLAGEGVDTQYF. The DNA for the CDR3 is TGTGCCACCAGCAGAGAGGGATTAGCGGGAGAGGGAGTTGATACGCAGTATTTT.

A few counts support this clone. The chain couples TRBV4-3 to TRBJ2-1, with TRBD2 identical over 9 bases. The CDR3 sequence is 14 residues long. Germline V gene sequence: CDR1 LGHNA, CDR2 YSLEER. Trimming cost V 2 bases and J 6 bases; bases outside gene matches: 2. The CDR3 nucleotides read TGCGCCAGCAGCCAAAGGGGACTAGCCAATGAGCAGTTCTTC. As protein: CASSQRGLANEQFF.

This clone turned up a few times. J is TRBJ2-1 and V is TRBV3-1 (or the pseudogene TRBV3-2); 8 positions match TRBD1. CDR3 length: 16 amino acids. Germline V gives CDR1 LGHDT, CDR2 YNNKEL (reference sequence). The V and J ends lost 2 bases and 2 bases, in that order; junction bases with no gene match: 5. The DNA of the CDR3 is TGTGCCAGCAGCCAAAGGGGGGACAGGACCTACAATGAGCAGTTCTTC. Its protein product is CASSQRGDRTYNEQFF.

The chain combines TRBV27 with TRBJ1-5; unclear D gene. This CDR3 spans 14 amino acids. Between the trimmed V and J ends, which lost 3 bases and 4 bases, there was a span of 10 bases. The germline CDR1 and CDR2 sequences are MNHEY and SMNVEV (reference sequence). CDR3 nucleotides: TGTGCCAGCAGTTTTTCTTTGTCTAATCAGCCCCAGCATTTT. This encodes CASSFSLSNQPQHF.

This clone showed up just once. V gene TRBV19 combines with J gene TRBJ1-1, with D possibly being TRBD1 (5 bases). This CDR3 contains 15 residues. Germline V CDR1 and CDR2: LNHDA, SQIVND (reference sequence). V was cut by 9 bases and J by 0 bases, with 17 bases left in between. CDR3 sequence: CASSPGRRMNTEAFF. Written as DNA, the CDR3 is TGTGCCAGCTCTCCAGGGAGGAGGATGAACACTGAAGCTTTCTTT.

The rearrangement uses TRBV5-1 and TRBJ2-1; D might be TRBD1 (6 bases). Trimming pared 2 bases from V and 0 bases from J, leaving 12 bases between. Germline V gene lookup returns CDR1 SGHRS and CDR2 YFSETQ. The CDR3 runs to 16 residues. CDR3 nucleotides: TGCGCCAGCAGCTTACAGGGCACCAGCTCCTACAATGAGCAGTTCTTC. This sequence encodes CASSLQGTSSYNEQFF. Filled out from reference TRBV5-1 and TRBJ2-1, the complete variable domain reads KAGVTQTPRYLIKTRGQQVTLSCSPISGHRSVSWYQQTPGQGLQFLFEYFSETQRNKGNFPGRFSGRQFSNSRSEMNVSTLELGDSALYLCASSLQGTSSYNEQFFGPGTRLTVL.

The sample holds one count of this clone. This chain uses TRBV30 with TRBJ1-2; possible D gene TRBD1, 5 bases. CDR3 length: 14 amino acids. Per germline, CDR1 GTSNPN and CDR2 SVGIG (reference sequence). V was cut by 5 bases and J by 4 bases, with 17 bases left in between. The CDR3 nucleotides are TGTGCCTGGGGCGGGGGAGGAGGCTCCTATGGCTACACCTTC. Amino acids: CAWGGGGGSYGYTF.

This chain joins TRBV2 and TRBJ1-1; 9 nucleotides match TRBD1. Germline V gene sequence: CDR1 SNHLY, CDR2 FYNNEI. The CDR3 spans 15 residues. Germline trimming cut 6 bases from V and 1 base from J; bases unmatched to any gene: 6. CDR3 nucleotides: TGTGCCAGCAGCTCCACAGGGGGCCGGAACACTGAAGCTTTCTTT. This codes for CASSSTGGRNTEAFF.

Written as DNA, the CDR3 is TGTGCCAGCAGTTGGGGACAGGGGGCCGTCCAAGCTTTCTTT. As protein: CASSWGQGAVQAFF. V and J are TRBV6-5 and TRBJ1-1; TRBD1 agrees at 12 bases. V lost 4 bases, J lost 9 bases, and 6 bases stayed unmatched. Germline V lookup: CDR1 MNHEY, CDR2 SVGAGI. The CDR3 consists of 14 residues.

The rearrangement joins TRBV19 to TRBJ2-4, with 11 nucleotides matching TRBD1. CDR1 and CDR2 (germline): LNHDA, SQIVND (reference sequence). The trim removed 7 bases at V and 7 bases at J, leaving 6 bases unmatched. The CDR3 has 14 residues. This CDR3 reads CASNSGQGANIQYF. CDR3 nucleotides: TGTGCCAGTAACTCAGGACAGGGGGCGAACATTCAGTACTTC.

The rearrangement links TRBV24-1 to TRBJ1-5; D is unclear. Trimming stripped 1 base from V and 0 bases from J, with 12 bases between. Germline values: CDR1 KGHDR, CDR2 SFDVKD. The CDR3 has 17 amino acids. For the CDR3, the DNA is TGTGCCACCAGTGATTTTCACAGACATTATAGCAATCAGCCCCAGCATTTT. Translated: CATSDFHRHYSNQPQHF.